This T cell receptor beta chain was recorded in a study of control samples from healthy donors and cancer patients. The protocol was immunoSEQ multiplex PCR, while the TCRdb copy is restricted to in-frame clones and leaves out a portion. The sample contains 120,000 to 150,000 clones, about nine tenths of which appear only once. A single count supports this clone. This clonotype was obtained from a woman aged 30 to 39 in good health. The source material was blood.

The CDR3 loop is CASSHDTDTQYF. In DNA form, the CDR3 reads TGCGCCAGCAGCCATGACACAGATACGCAGTATTTT. The chain carries TRBV5-1 and TRBJ2-3; D is undetermined. This CDR3 contains 12 residues. V dropped 4 bases and J dropped 2 bases, with 5 bases sitting between them. Germline assignment: CDR1 SGHRS and CDR2 YFSETQ.